The rows below give T cell receptor beta chains drawn from one sample of a study of T cell clones after liver transplantation. Clones were read by immunoSEQ multiplex PCR, and TCRdb kept only the in-frame ones, dropping some. Of more than 65,000 clones detected, roughly 90% appear once; the ten largest clones hold less than 3.5%. Material: CD4+ T cells from blood, obtained before liver transplant. The source is a human donor who received a liver transplant. The CDR3 runs from the conserved cysteine through the conserved F or W. D genes are given only for firm matches. Clone size is given for some rows only: seen once, a few or many times, or a class if the clone is expanded.

j_call v_call d_call clone_size cdr3_nt cdr3_aa
TRBJ1-2 TRBV10-3 . . TGTGCCATCAGACTAGACAACTATGGCTACACCTTC CAIRLDNYGYTF
TRBJ1-4 TRBV7-2 . . TGTGCCAGCAGCTTAACCGCGACAGAACGTAATGAAAAACTGTTTTTT CASSLTATERNEKLFF
TRBJ1-1 TRBV5-1 . . TGCGCCAGCAGCGGGAGGACAGACACTGAAGCTTTCTTT CASSGRTDTEAFF
TRBJ2-2 TRBV15 . . . CATSRDDRELRAGELFF
TRBJ1-5 TRBV6-1 TRBD1 . TGTGCCAGCAGTGAGTACCCAGGGGGCCGCTATCAGCCCCAGCATTTT CASSEYPGGRYQPQHF
TRBJ1-4 TRBV28 . . TGTGCCAGCAGGCACTCGGAGGTGGGTGAAAAACTGTTTTTT CASRHSEVGEKLFF
TRBJ2-4 TRBV5-6 TRBD1 . TGTGCCAGCAGCTTGGACAGGGGCGGTGGAAACATTCAGTACTTC CASSLDRGGGNIQYF
TRBJ2-7 TRBV4-2 . . TGTGCCAGCAGCCCCGGGGGACCGGCGCGGGGCGAGCAGTACTTC CASSPGGPARGEQYF
TRBJ2-2 TRBV19 TRBD1 once TGTGCCAGTAAGGACTGGAGTGGGACAGGCAAGCTGTTTTTT CASKDWSGTGKLFF
TRBJ1-2 TRBV29-1 . . TGCAGCGCCTATTTGGATGGCTACACCTTC CSAYLDGYTF
TRBJ2-2 TRBV27 . . TGTGCCAGCAGTTTTGTAGCCGGGGAGCTGTTTTTT CASSFVAGELFF
TRBJ1-2 TRBV28 . once TGTGCCAGCAGTTTAGGACTTCTCTATGGCTACACCTTC CASSLGLLYGYTF
TRBJ1-6 TRBV27 . . TGTGCCAGCAGTTTCAGAAATTCACCCCTCCACTTT CASSFRNSPLHF
TRBJ1-2 TRBV5-4 TRBD1 . TGTGCCAGCAGCACGACAGGGAGGGAGGCTAACTATGGCTACACCTTC CASSTTGREANYGYTF
TRBJ2-3 TRBV10-3 TRBD2 . TGTGCCATCAGACTAGCGGGAGGAGGCACAGATACGCAGTATTTT CAIRLAGGGTDTQYF
TRBJ1-5 TRBV9 TRBD1 . TGTGCCAGCAGCAAGGGACAGGGCAATCAGCCCCAGCATTTT CASSKGQGNQPQHF
TRBJ2-1 TRBV10-3 . . TGTGCCATCAGTCTTAGCGGAGGGGGGAATGAGCAGTTCTTC CAISLSGGGNEQFF
TRBJ1-5 TRBV28 . . TGTGCCAGCAGAGATCCTACAAGGTCTCGGCCCCAGCATTTT CASRDPTRSRPQHF
TRBJ2-1 TRBV15 TRBD2 . TGTGCCACCAGCCCCTTCACGGGGGGCAATGAGCAGTTCTTC CATSPFTGGNEQFF
TRBJ1-2 TRBV28 . . TGTGCCACCCGGGAAACCGGTTATGGCTACACCTTC CATRETGYGYTF
TRBJ1-4 TRBV6-1 TRBD1 once TGTGCCAGCAGTGAATTAAGGGGGCGAGAAAAACTGTTTTTT CASSELRGREKLFF
TRBJ2-5 TRBV6-6 . . TGTGCCAGCAGCCCGATTGGCGAGACCCAGTACTTC CASSPIGETQYF
TRBJ2-1 TRBV2 TRBD2 . TGTGCCAGCGGAAGGGGGATAGCGGGAGATTTCAATGAGCAGTTCTTC CASGRGIAGDFNEQFF
TRBJ2-3 TRBV11-2 . . TGTGCCAGCAGCTTGGGCCAGGGGATGGATACGCAGTATTTT CASSLGQGMDTQYF
TRBJ2-3 TRBV2 TRBD1 . TGTGCCAGCAGGGACAGGGTTAGCACAGATACGCAGTATTTT CASRDRVSTDTQYF
TRBJ2-7 TRBV4-3 . few TGCGCCAGCAGCCAAGATCTGTCGGGGGCCTACGAGCAGTACTTC CASSQDLSGAYEQYF
TRBJ2-7 TRBV28 . once TGTGCCAGCAGTAAACAGCCAGGGAGGTACGAGCAGTACTTC CASSKQPGRYEQYF
TRBJ2-1 TRBV5-1 . . TGCGCCAGCAGCTCGACAGGCGACACCTACAATGAGCAGTTCTTC CASSSTGDTYNEQFF
TRBJ1-5 TRBV30 TRBD1 once TGTGCCGTGACAGGGAAGAATCAGCCCCAGCATTTT CAVTGKNQPQHF
TRBJ2-2 TRBV29-1 TRBD2 . TGCAGCGTTGGCGCTAGCGGGGTCGCCGGGGAGCTGTTTTTT CSVGASGVAGELFF
TRBJ2-5 TRBV28 TRBD1 . TGTGCCAGCAGTGCCCGGGCAGGGGGAGTACAAGAGACCCAGTACTTC CASSARAGGVQETQYF
TRBJ1-1 TRBV7-2 TRBD1 . TGTGCCAGCAGCGTTACAGGGGGCGGGACTGAAGCTTTCTTT CASSVTGGGTEAFF
TRBJ2-3 TRBV6-1 . once TGTGCCAGCAGTGAAGCGAGGCGGTACACAGATACGCAGTATTTT CASSEARRYTDTQYF
TRBJ2-7 TRBV5-8 TRBD1 . TGTGCCAGCCGAAGACAGGGTGGAGGAGAGCAGTACTTC CASRRQGGGEQYF
TRBJ2-7 TRBV30 TRBD1 . TGTGCCTGGAGTGCTGACAGGGCCCGGGAGCAGTACTTC CAWSADRAREQYF
TRBJ1-1 TRBV27 TRBD1 . TGTGCCAGCAGTAGAACAGGGGGCTGGAACACTGAAGCTTTCTTT CASSRTGGWNTEAFF
TRBJ2-7 TRBV28 TRBD1 . TGTGCCAGCAGTTTGCAGGGGGCGCGAGAGCAGTACTTC CASSLQGAREQYF
TRBJ2-5 TRBV14 . . TGTGCCAGCAGCCAAGATCAGGGCTCTGAGACCCAGTACTTC CASSQDQGSETQYF
TRBJ1-5 TRBV7-9 TRBD1 . TGTGCCAGCAGCCCCGGGACAGGGGCCCCTAATCAGCCCCAGCATTTT CASSPGTGAPNQPQHF
TRBJ2-1 TRBV19 . . TGTGCCAGTAGTATAACAGCGGGCGTTAACAATGAGCAGTTCTTC CASSITAGVNNEQFF
TRBJ1-2 TRBV6-5 . . TGTGCCAGCAGCCGCGGACGGCTCGAGGGCTACACCTTC CASSRGRLEGYTF
TRBJ2-7 TRBV6-5 TRBD1 . TGTGCCAGTTCCTCCCGGGGACAGAATTACGAGCAGTACTTC CASSSRGQNYEQYF
TRBJ2-1 TRBV7-8 TRBD2 . TGTGCCAGCAGCTTAAGGACCCTACGGGCTAGCGGGTATGAGCAGTTCTTC CASSLRTLRASGYEQFF
TRBJ2-3 TRBV7-8 TRBD1 . TGTGCCAGCAGCGCAGTGACAGGGGGCAGTGATGATACGCAGTATTTT CASSAVTGGSDDTQYF
TRBJ2-3 TRBV5-1 . . TGCGCCAGCAGCTTGGCTTCAGGGGTGGGCACAGATACGCAGTATTTT CASSLASGVGTDTQYF
TRBJ1-6 TRBV11-2 TRBD1 . TGTGCCAGCAGCTTAGCCGACAGGGCCCACTTT CASSLADRAHF
TRBJ2-1 TRBV18 . . TGTGCCAGCTCACCAAAAGATGGCCATGAGCAGTTCTTC CASSPKDGHEQFF
TRBJ1-4 TRBV19 TRBD1 . TGTGCCAGTAGTATAGTCCCAGGGGGAGGTGAAAAACTGTTTTTT CASSIVPGGGEKLFF
TRBJ1-3 TRBV7-3 . . TGTGCCAGCAGCTCGACAGGAGCAAGTGGAAACACCATATATTTT CASSSTGASGNTIYF
TRBJ2-7 TRBV6-1 . . TGTGCCAGCAGTGTAACTGGTTTCGAGCAGTACTTC CASSVTGFEQYF
TRBJ2-7 TRBV18 TRBD2 . TGTGCCAGCTCTCCGGGACTAGCGGGTTTCGAGCAGTACTTC CASSPGLAGFEQYF
TRBJ1-2 TRBV7-9 . . TGTGCCAGCTTAAAGGCGGGAGTCAGTTGGGGATACTATGGCTACACCTTC CASLKAGVSWGYYGYTF
TRBJ2-7 TRBV18 . . TGTGCCAGCTCACCCAATGGCTACGAGCAGTACTTC CASSPNGYEQYF
TRBJ1-1 TRBV28 . . TGTGCCAGCAGTTTACCCGGACGGGCTGGCAACACTGAAGCTTTCTTT CASSLPGRAGNTEAFF